The 32 T cell receptor beta chains below were found in one sample sequenced in a study of shared clonotypes between healthy human individuals. TCRdb keeps only in-frame clones here, not all; method: immunoSEQ multiplex PCR. The data show about 1.5 million clones, around 98% seen once. The sequenced sample consisted of naive CD4+ T cells sorted from blood. Subset indicated: CD45RA+ positively selected. The origin of the receptors is a man aged 25-45 years in good health.

The rearrangement links TRBV30 to TRBJ2-5; D gene ambiguous. The end of the DNA aligns better with TRBJ2-7, so the J call may be wrong. Germline lookup yields CDR1 GTSNPN and CDR2 SVGIG (reference sequence). CDR3 length equals 15 residues. CDR3 sequence: CAWSVLGGVFYEQYF. CDR3 sequence (DNA): TGTGCCTGGAGTGTGCTAGGCGGAGTTTTCTACGAGCAGTACTTC.

The genes are TRBV14 and TRBJ1-1; the D is unclear. The CDR3 extends over 16 amino acids. CDR1 SGHDN and CDR2 FVKESK come from the germline V gene. Trimming left V 1 base short and J 0 bases short, with 12 bases between. CDR3 amino acids: CASSQVARHMNTEAFF. In DNA, the CDR3 is TGTGCCAGCAGCCAAGTAGCCAGGCACATGAACACTGAAGCTTTCTTT.

V gene TRBV28 combines with J gene TRBJ2-6; 8 bases line up with TRBD2. The germline V gene has CDR1 MDHEN and CDR2 SYDVKM. CDR3 length: 15 residues. The V and J ends lost 4 bases and 6 bases, in that order; junction bases with no gene match: 5. CDR3 coding DNA: TGTGCCAGCAGTTACGGACTAGCTGAGGCCAACGTCCTGACTTTC. It codes for CASSYGLAEANVLTF.

The rearrangement links TRBV6-5 to TRBJ1-1, with 11 nucleotides matching TRBD1. Germline lookup yields CDR1 MNHEY and CDR2 SVGAGI. This CDR3 comprises 15 residues. J lost 3 bases, V lost 5 bases, and 5 bases had no gene match. CDR3 bases: TGTGCCAGCAGTAGGACAGGGGGCCTGGACACTGAAGCTTTCTTT. It is translated as CASSRTGGLDTEAFF.

CDR3 sequence: CASSPAGRGYGYTF. Here the CDR3 DNA reads TGTGCCAGCTCACCGGCAGGGAGGGGCTATGGCTACACCTTC. V is TRBV18 and J is TRBJ1-2; a possible D gene is TRBD1 (5 bases). Germline CDR1 KGHSH, CDR2 LQKENI. The CDR3 runs to 14 residues. V was cut by 3 bases and J by 4 bases, with 12 bases left in between. Variable domain in full (rest from reference TRBV18 and TRBJ1-2): NAGVMQNPRHLVRRRGQEARLRCSPMKGHSHVYWYRQLPEEGLKFMVYLQKENIIDESGMPKERFSAEFPKEGPSILRIQQVVRGDSAAYFCASSPAGRGYGYTFGSGTRLTVV.

With respect to this clone: This specimen includes other DNA sequences encoding the same CDR3. The chain couples TRBV15 to TRBJ2-1; D not resolved. From germline, CDR1 is LNHNV and CDR2 YYDKDF (reference sequence). V was cut by 0 bases and J by 4 bases, with 4 bases left in between. The CDR3 length is 13 residues. CDR3 DNA sequence: TGTGCCACCAGCAGAGACCGATACAATGAGCAGTTCTTC. This encodes CATSRDRYNEQFF.

The genes are TRBV28 and TRBJ2-1; 7 bases line up with TRBD1. CDR1 and CDR2 (germline): MDHEN, SYDVKM. J was trimmed by 4 bases and V by 5 bases; bases with no gene match: 8. This CDR3 is built from 15 residues. DNA of the CDR3: TGTGCCAGCAGTACAAGTCCGGGACAGTACAATGAGCAGTTCTTC. Its protein product is CASSTSPGQYNEQFF.

The genes are TRBV18 and TRBJ1-1; no definite D call. CDR1 and CDR2 (germline): KGHSH, LQKENI. The CDR3 consists of 12 residues. Trimming removed 6 bases at V and 1 base at J, with 6 bases between. The CDR3 reads CASSNGNTEAFF. The CDR3 nucleotides read TGTGCCAGCTCCAACGGGAACACTGAAGCTTTCTTT.

The chain links TRBV19 to TRBJ2-7; tentative D call: TRBD1 (6 bases). V was pared by 5 bases and J by 2 bases, with 13 bases between. The V gene's germline CDR1 is LNHDA and CDR2 SQIVND (reference sequence). The CDR3 has 14 residues. The CDR3 DNA follows: TGTGCCAGTAGTTCTATAGGGGGAACCTACGAGCAGTACTTC. Its translation: CASSSIGGTYEQYF.

Only one count was recorded for this clone. The chain has TRBV10-3 and TRBJ1-1, with D unresolved. The CDR3 is 14 residues long. The germline gives CDR1 ENHRY, CDR2 SYGVKD. The V and J ends lost 7 bases and 1 base respectively, with 13 bases between them. CDR3 DNA sequence: TGTGCCATCATCTTCTGCGACTCGAACACTGAAGCTTTCTTT. Its protein is CAIIFCDSNTEAFF.

The rearrangement joins TRBV7-2 to TRBJ2-1; D remains ambiguous. The CDR3 spans 14 residues. Trimming removed 1 base at V and 4 bases at J, with 8 bases between. Germline values: CDR1 SGHTA, CDR2 FQGNSA. The CDR3 DNA sequence: TGTGCCAGCAGCTTAGGAATTAAATACAATGAGCAGTTCTTC. It yields the protein CASSLGIKYNEQFF.

V and J are TRBV5-1 and TRBJ2-1, with 8 bases lining up with TRBD2. This CDR3 region has 16 residues. Trimming cost V 0 bases and J 6 bases; bases outside gene matches: 8. CDR1 and CDR2 from the germline V gene are SGHRS and YFSETQ. CDR3 region: CASSLAWTSSGNEQFF. CDR3 coding DNA: TGCGCCAGCAGCTTGGCGTGGACTAGCTCCGGCAATGAGCAGTTCTTC.

The chain is built from TRBV18 and TRBJ2-1; 13 bases agree with TRBD2. V dropped 4 bases and J dropped 8; count of bases not matched to a gene: 5. The CDR3 has 15 residues. Germline assignment: CDR1 KGHSH and CDR2 LQKENI. The CDR3, as DNA: TGTGCCAGCTCACATAGGACTAGCGGGAGCTATGAGCAGTTCTTC. Amino acid sequence: CASSHRTSGSYEQFF.

A single count supports this clone. The rearrangement uses TRBV2 and TRBJ1-2, with a possible D match to TRBD1 (6 bases). The V gene's germline CDR1 is SNHLY and CDR2 FYNNEI. This CDR3 has 13 amino acids. The V end was cut by 1 base, the J end by 3 bases, with 6 bases between. As DNA, the CDR3 is TGTGCCAGCAGTGAAGGGACAGACTATGGCTACACCTTC. Its protein is CASSEGTDYGYTF.

V gene TRBV4-3 combines with J gene TRBJ2-1; D uncertain. Trimming pared 4 bases from V and 0 bases from J, leaving 13 bases between. CDR1 is LGHNA and CDR2 is YSLEER in the germline V gene. The CDR3 consists of 16 residues. The CDR3 coding sequence is TGCGCCAGCAGCCCTCACAACCCCCTCTCCTACAATGAGCAGTTCTTC. It yields the protein CASSPHNPLSYNEQFF.

This clone appeared a single time. CDR3 sequence reads: CASSPKRDRWGTEAFF. DNA for the CDR3: TGTGCCAGCAGCCCTAAGCGGGACAGATGGGGCACTGAAGCTTTCTTT. The gene calls are TRBV5-4 and TRBJ1-1, with 7 bases fitting TRBD1. V shed 4 bases and J 4 bases; nucleotides not matched to a gene: 13. This CDR3 is built from 16 residues. CDR1 is SGHNT and CDR2 is YYREEE in the germline V gene (reference sequence).

The rearrangement joins TRBV5-1 to TRBJ1-2, with a possible D match to TRBD1 (5 bases). V was shortened by 0 bases and J by 3 bases, with 15 bases between the two germline ends. This CDR3 comprises 16 residues. The germline V gene has CDR1 SGHRS and CDR2 YFSETQ. CDR3 region: CASSLAGGRGYYGYTF. The CDR3 DNA reads as TGCGCCAGCAGCTTGGCCGGAGGGAGGGGCTACTATGGCTACACCTTC. The whole variable domain, remainder taken from reference TRBV5-1 and TRBJ1-2, is KAGVTQTPRYLIKTRGQQVTLSCSPISGHRSVSWYQQTPGQGLQFLFEYFSETQRNKGNFPGRFSGRQFSNSRSEMNVSTLELGDSALYLCASSLAGGRGYYGYTFGSGTRLTVV.

The CDR3 DNA is TGTGCCAGCAGTGTCCTCCCCTTCAGGGGCGCGGAGACCCAGTACTTC. This gives the protein CASSVLPFRGAETQYF. The gene calls are TRBV28 and TRBJ2-5; D is possibly TRBD1 (6 bases). The CDR3 runs 16 residues. Trimming shortened V by 5 bases and J by 5 bases, and 21 bases separated the two germline ends. CDR1 MDHEN and CDR2 SYDVKM come from the germline V gene.

Comments on this clone: A read error may produce the germline difference seen at one junction end. The chain is built from TRBV7-7 and TRBJ2-2; the match to TRBD2 covers 9 bases. The CDR3 is 15 residues long. The V gene's germline CDR1 is SSHAT and CDR2 FNYEAQ (reference sequence). The chain's CDR3 is CASSLAGVNTGELFF. The CDR3 DNA is TGTGCTAGCAGCTTAGCGGGAGTAAACACCGGGGAGCTGTTTTTT.

Concerning this clone: A junction boundary mismatches the germline segment, possibly from a read error. The V and J genes are TRBV2 and TRBJ2-3; 7 bases line up with TRBD1. Germline CDR1 reads SNHLY; CDR2 reads FYNNEI. The CDR3 runs 14 residues. This CDR3 reads CARSRTGGTDTQYF. The CDR3 DNA reads TGTGCCCGCAGTAGGACAGGAGGCACAGATACGCAGTATTTT.

This chain uses TRBV2 with TRBJ2-7, with TRBD2 identical over 7 bases. The CDR3 is made up of 15 amino acids. CDR1 is SNHLY and CDR2 is FYNNEI in the germline V gene. Losses at the gene ends were 6 bases for V and 0 bases for J; bases not matched to a gene: 8. The CDR3 region is CASRRTGGSSYEQYF. Here the CDR3 DNA reads TGTGCCAGCAGGCGAACTGGCGGGAGCTCCTACGAGCAGTACTTC.

The genes are TRBV5-1 and TRBJ2-5; 7 nucleotides agree with TRBD1. CDR1 SGHRS and CDR2 YFSETQ come from the germline V gene. Trimming at V came to 0 bases and at J to 7 bases, leaving 9 bases not matched to a gene. CDR3 length: 15 amino acids. The CDR3 DNA reads TGCGCCAGCAGCTTGGGAGCAGGCGCAGGGGGGACCCAGTACTTC. It translates to CASSLGAGAGGTQYF.

This clone was counted a single time. CDR3 region: CASSLRELRQNTGELFF. The CDR3 DNA reads as TGCGCCAGCAGCTTGCGGGAATTGAGGCAAAACACCGGGGAGCTGTTTTTT. The rearrangement links TRBV5-1 to TRBJ2-2; a possible D gene is TRBD2 (5 bases). This CDR3 region has 17 residues. Trimming removed 1 base from V and 2 bases from J, with 15 bases in between. Germline loops: CDR1 SGHRS, CDR2 YFSETQ.

The CDR3 sequence: CATQRRGGPSYEQYF. DNA for the CDR3: TGTGCCACCCAGCGCAGAGGGGGCCCCTCCTACGAGCAGTACTTC. V gene TRBV5-6 combines with J gene TRBJ2-7, with 7 bases aligning to TRBD1. The V gene end was trimmed by 9 bases and the J gene end by 0 bases; junction bases not matched to a gene: 12. The CDR3 length is 15 residues. CDR1 is SGHDT, CDR2 YYEEEE, per germline.

This chain joins TRBV28 and TRBJ2-7; 9 nucleotides align to TRBD2. Germline V lookup: CDR1 MDHEN, CDR2 SYDVKM. After removal of 5 bases from V and 4 bases from J, the junction contained 12 bases not matched to a gene. This CDR3 has 16 amino acids. CDR3 amino acids: CASSSAGGPVGYEQYF. The CDR3 DNA is TGTGCCAGCAGTAGTGCGGGAGGGCCGGTGGGGTACGAGCAGTACTTC.

The V call is TRBV5-4, the J call TRBJ2-2, with D possibly TRBD2 on 5 matching bases. Trimming cost V 4 bases and J 5 bases, with 12 bases left between them. Germline V gives CDR1 SGHNT, CDR2 YYREEE (reference sequence). This CDR3 comprises 14 residues. The CDR3 loop reads CASSPPPGTGELFF. CDR3 nucleotide sequence: TGTGCCAGCAGCCCCCCCCCGGGGACCGGGGAGCTGTTTTTT.

The chain combines TRBV5-1 with TRBJ2-1; TRBD2 agrees at 8 bases. The J segment lost 6 bases and the V segment lost 2 bases, leaving 10 bases of the junction unmatched. The CDR3 consists of 16 residues. Germline CDR1 reads SGHRS; CDR2 reads YFSETQ. CDR3 DNA: TGCGCCAGCAGCTTCTTTAGCGGGAAGGGGGGCAATGAGCAGTTCTTC. Amino acids: CASSFFSGKGGNEQFF.

The V gene is TRBV15, the J gene TRBJ2-3; 8 nucleotides match TRBD1. The CDR3 contains 15 residues. Looked up from germline, CDR1 is LNHNV and CDR2 is YYDKDF (reference sequence). The V and J ends lost 8 bases and 0 bases, in that order; junction bases with no gene match: 7. The CDR3 here is CATQNRDRSTDTQYF. In nucleotides, the CDR3 is TGTGCCACCCAAAACCGGGACAGGAGCACAGATACGCAGTATTTT. Complete variable domain (other parts from reference TRBV15 and TRBJ2-3): DAMVIQNPRYQVTQFGKPVTLSCSQTLNHNVMYWYQQKSSQAPKLLFHYYDKDFNNEADTPDNFQSRRPNTSFCFLDIRSPGLGDTAMYLCATQNRDRSTDTQYFGPGTRLTVL.

The chain links TRBV7-8 to TRBJ2-1; maybe TRBD2 (6 bases). The CDR3 is made up of 14 amino acids. V dropped 5 bases and J dropped 8 bases, with 16 bases sitting between them. Germline V gene sequence: CDR1 SGHVS, CDR2 FQNEAQ. The CDR3 loop is CASSLRDWWYEQFF. CDR3 bases: TGTGCCAGCAGCCTCCGGGACTGGTGGTATGAGCAGTTCTTC. Looking up the rest from reference TRBV7-8 and TRBJ2-1 gives the full variable domain: GAGVSQSPRYKVAKRGQDVALRCDPISGHVSLFWYQQALGQGPEFLTYFQNEAQLDKSGLPSDRFFAERPEGSVSTLKIQRTQQEDSAVYLCASSLRDWWYEQFFGPGTRLTVL.

This chain connects TRBV11-2 to TRBJ2-1; TRBD2 aligns across 13 bases. V gave up 5 bases and J gave up 8 bases; unmatched junction bases: 6. This CDR3 is built from 15 residues. The germline CDR1 and CDR2 sequences are SGHAT and FQNNGV. As DNA, the CDR3 is TGTGCCAGCAGCCGGACTAGCGGGGGCCTCTATGAGCAGTTCTTC. Translated, it gives CASSRTSGGLYEQFF. Full variable domain (outside the CDR3, taken from reference TRBV11-2 and TRBJ2-1): EAGVAQSPRYKIIEKRQSVAFWCNPISGHATLYWYQQILGQGPKLLIQFQNNGVVDDSQLPKDRFSAERLKGVDSTLKIQPAKLEDSAVYLCASSRTSGGLYEQFFGPGTRLTVL.

This rearrangement joins TRBV28 to TRBJ2-7; perhaps TRBD2 as D (6 bases). The length of the CDR3 is 14 residues. CDR1 MDHEN and CDR2 SYDVKM come from the germline V gene. V lost 3 bases, J lost 5 bases, and 14 bases lay in between. The CDR3 coding sequence is TGTGCCAGCAGTTTGGCGGGAACACTCCACGAGCAGTACTTC. Its protein product is CASSLAGTLHEQYF.

The rearrangement links TRBV19 to TRBJ2-1; D is possibly TRBD1 (5 bases). V lost 5 bases, J lost 9 bases, and 14 bases lay in between. CDR1 is LNHDA and CDR2 is SQIVND in the germline V gene (reference sequence). The CDR3 consists of 13 residues. In DNA form, the CDR3 reads TGTGCCAGTAGTCCGCACAGGAACGGTGAGCAGTTCTTC. It encodes CASSPHRNGEQFF.